The rows below give T cell receptor beta chains drawn from one sample of a study of beta chain features in type 1 diabetes. Produced via immunoSEQ multiplex PCR; TCRdb's table is partial and in-frame only. This sample has approximately 170,000 clones; roughly 9.1% occur once, and the top ten carry 2% to 3%. The specimen sequenced was central memory CD4+ T cells from blood. These receptor sequences come from a woman younger than 35 in good health. Each CDR3 is given with its conserved first and last residue. The order of the fields is clone size, J gene, D gene, V gene, CDR3 DNA, CDR3 protein. The D gene is left open where the match is weak. Only some rows state a clone size, as once, few, many or a class for expanded clones.

size: many; J: TRBJ1-1; D: NA; V: TRBV18; DNA: TGTGCCAGCTCACAGGGGATGAACACTGAAGCTTTCTTT; CDR3: CASSQGMNTEAFF
size: NA; J: TRBJ1-2; D: TRBD1; V: TRBV7-9; DNA: TGTGCCAGCAGCTTCGGGACAGATTCCTACTATGGCTACACCTTC; CDR3: CASSFGTDSYYGYTF
size: NA; J: TRBJ2-6; D: NA; V: TRBV6-1; DNA: TGTGCCAGCAGTCTCTCTGGGGCCAACGTCCTGACTTTC; CDR3: CASSLSGANVLTF
size: NA; J: TRBJ1-2; D: TRBD1; V: TRBV11-2; DNA: TGTGCCAGCAGCTTCCCGGACAGGATAGGTGGCTACACCTTC; CDR3: CASSFPDRIGGYTF
size: NA; J: TRBJ2-5; D: TRBD2; V: TRBV7-2; DNA: TGTGCCAGCAGCTCTACTAGCGGGGGGGCACAGACCCAGTACTTC; CDR3: CASSSTSGGAQTQYF
size: NA; J: TRBJ2-3; D: TRBD2; V: TRBV15; DNA: TGTGCCACCAGCAGGGGGTCCGTGGGGCCGGGAGGGCCTACGCAGTATTTT; CDR3: CATSRGSVGPGGPTQYF
size: few; J: TRBJ1-5; D: NA; V: TRBV5-1; DNA: TGCGCCAGCAGCTTTATACCGGGTCAGCCCCAGCATTTT; CDR3: CASSFIPGQPQHF
size: few; J: TRBJ2-5; D: NA; V: TRBV5-1; DNA: TGCGCCAGCGCCCTAGCGCGTGGGGAGACCCAGTACTTC; CDR3: CASALARGETQYF
size: NA; J: TRBJ2-3; D: NA; V: TRBV4-3; DNA: TGCGCCAGCAGTCAAGGGGGGGGGCCAGTGGATACGCAGTATTTT; CDR3: CASSQGGGPVDTQYF
size: few; J: TRBJ1-1; D: NA; V: TRBV7-9; DNA: TGTGCCAGCAGTGAGACATGGAACACTGAAGCTTTCTTT; CDR3: CASSETWNTEAFF
size: NA; J: TRBJ2-5; D: NA; V: TRBV30; DNA: TGTGCCTGGAGCCTCGGGGGCCAAGAGACCCAGTACTTC; CDR3: CAWSLGGQETQYF
size: NA; J: TRBJ1-4; D: TRBD1; V: TRBV7-9; DNA: TGTGCCAGCAGCCTTCGACAGGGTAATGAAAAACTGTTTTTT; CDR3: CASSLRQGNEKLFF
size: many; J: TRBJ1-6; D: NA; V: TRBV19; DNA: TGTGCCAGTAGTATCGAGGATAATTCACCCCTCCACTTT; CDR3: CASSIEDNSPLHF
size: NA; J: TRBJ1-1; D: NA; V: TRBV18; DNA: TGTGCCAGCTCTCAAGACAGCCAGAACACTGAAGCTTTCTTT; CDR3: CASSQDSQNTEAFF
size: few; J: TRBJ1-5; D: NA; V: TRBV5-1; DNA: TGCGCCAGCAGCTTTTCAGAAAATCAGCCCCAGCATTTT; CDR3: CASSFSENQPQHF
size: many; J: TRBJ2-5; D: NA; V: TRBV30; DNA: TGTGCCTGGGGTGCAGGGATGGAGACCCAGTACTTC; CDR3: CAWGAGMETQYF
size: NA; J: TRBJ2-6; D: TRBD1; V: TRBV10-3; DNA: TGTGCCATCAGTAACAGGGGGCGTGCCTCTGGGGCCAACGTCCTGACTTTC; CDR3: CAISNRGRASGANVLTF
size: many; J: TRBJ1-3; D: NA; V: TRBV30; DNA: TGTGCCTCGCTTCTCTGGAGGAACACCATATATTTT; CDR3: CASLLWRNTIYF
size: few; J: TRBJ2-3; D: NA; V: TRBV30; DNA: TGTGCCTGGATAAAACAGGGCACAGATACGCAGTATTTT; CDR3: CAWIKQGTDTQYF
size: few; J: TRBJ2-7; D: TRBD1; V: TRBV9; DNA: TGTGCCAGCAGCGGAGGTCGGGGCAGGGGGCTTAGGGACGAGCAGTACTTC; CDR3: CASSGGRGRGLRDEQYF
size: NA; J: TRBJ2-5; D: NA; V: TRBV5-5; DNA: TGTGCCAGCAGCCAAGCGCGGGTAGGGGAGACCCAGTACTTC; CDR3: CASSQARVGETQYF
size: few; J: TRBJ2-7; D: TRBD2; V: TRBV7-2; DNA: TGTGCCAGCAGCGTGACTAGCGGGGGCTACGAGCAGTACTTC; CDR3: CASSVTSGGYEQYF
size: NA; J: TRBJ2-5; D: NA; V: TRBV4-1; DNA: TGCGCCAGCAGCCGGGGCGGGGTGATGGAGACCCAGTACTTC; CDR3: CASSRGGVMETQYF
size: few; J: TRBJ2-1; D: TRBD2; V: TRBV20-1; DNA: TGCAGTGTCCAAACTAGCGCTGAGCAGTTCTTC; CDR3: CSVQTSAEQFF
size: many; J: TRBJ1-1; D: TRBD1; V: TRBV7-9; DNA: TGTGCCAGCAGCCCGGTCTCGACAGGGGGTGAAGCTTTCTTT; CDR3: CASSPVSTGGEAFF
size: many; J: TRBJ2-1; D: NA; V: TRBV7-9; DNA: TGTGCCAGCAGCTTACAGGGATCCTCCTACAATGAGCAGTTCTTC; CDR3: CASSLQGSSYNEQFF